These T cell receptor beta chains were read from a single sample in a study of T cell responses to AZD1222 COVID-19 vaccine. The data were produced by immunoSEQ multiplex PCR, yet TCRdb's version contains in-frame clones alone and is incomplete. Seen here are approximately 150,000 clones, just under 95% observed once, and the top ten hold about 1%. The sequencing used peripheral blood, collected on day 0 of AZD1222 vaccination. The receptor set was obtained from an adult in good health. CDR3s include the opening cysteine and the closing phenylalanine or tryptophan.

TRBJ2-3	TRBV5-4	12	CASSTVGVTQYF
TRBJ1-6	TRBV6-5	13	CASQDLMGSPLHF
TRBJ2-7	TRBV7-8	15	CASSAKRGIGHEQYF
TRBJ2-2	TRBV5-4	15	CASSPAGGQVGELFF
TRBJ1-2	TRBV29-1	12	CSAESGYYGYTF
TRBJ2-5	TRBV2	15	CASKGPSVAQETQYF
TRBJ1-6	TRBV15	15	CATSRRRGPDSPLHF
TRBJ2-5	TRBV9	16	CASSVGSGGTQETQYF
TRBJ2-7	TRBV7-8	17	CASSLGLDRANSYEQYF
TRBJ2-5	TRBV5-1	15	CASTPGLGEVGTQYF
TRBJ2-7	TRBV25-1	11	CASSDAYEQYF
TRBJ2-5	TRBV9	14	CASSVEQKQETQYF
TRBJ2-5	TRBV18	16	CASSPPRVLGQETQYF
TRBJ1-5	TRBV15	14	CATSTPGHNQPQHF
TRBJ2-3	TRBV7-9	17	CASSNGGVLRGADTQYF
TRBJ1-5	TRBV2	14	CASSGASRDQPQHF
TRBJ2-7	TRBV6-5	16	CASSYSSGAGYYEQYF
TRBJ2-3	TRBV5-6	14	CASSSSGGAGTQYF
TRBJ1-5	TRBV2	12	CASSRGAQPQHF
TRBJ2-6	TRBV19	19	CASSIALPGHSSGANVLTF
TRBJ2-2	TRBV3-1/TRBV3-2	12	CASNTGSGELFF
TRBJ2-1	TRBV11-1	15	CASSLVRGLLNEQFF
TRBJ2-3	TRBV2	13	CASSEERRRNTDF
TRBJ1-4	TRBV5-1	14	CASSPYGQAEKLFF
TRBJ1-1	TRBV5-1	15	CASSSLPTVNTEAFF
TRBJ2-3	TRBV3-1/TRBV3-2	15	CASSPTSGRSDTQYF
TRBJ2-1	TRBV28	16	CASSSPGTGGSNEQFF
TRBJ1-1	TRBV6-6	13	CASSTQMNTEAFF
TRBJ2-1	TRBV10-3	16	CAISPRGSGGGNEQFF
TRBJ2-7	TRBV28	11	CASRHRDEQYF
TRBJ2-7	TRBV10-3	12	CAISESRGEQYF
TRBJ2-7	TRBV7-9	15	CASSLSYSGEGEQYF
TRBJ1-1	TRBV7-2	15	CASSLNRGMNTEAFF
TRBJ2-1	TRBV7-2	17	CASSPRTSGASYNEQFF
TRBJ1-3	TRBV13	12	CASSFTGNTIYF
TRBJ2-5	TRBV7-8	16	CASSFGLAGPQETQYF
TRBJ1-1	TRBV19	15	CASSPRTGRGTEAFF
TRBJ2-3	TRBV30	14	CAWSVWRGADTQYF
TRBJ1-1	TRBV2	13	CASIRDSNTEAFF
TRBJ2-7	TRBV18	14	CASSPPGIGYEQYF
TRBJ1-1	TRBV13	13	CASSNRAGTEAFF
TRBJ1-6	TRBV28	16	CASSFDSRTINSPLHF
TRBJ1-1	TRBV27	13	CASSFFRGSEAFF
TRBJ2-1	TRBV2	13	CASRGGLSNEQFF
TRBJ2-4	TRBV7-6	20	CASSLSTPGRGDLAKNIQYF
TRBJ2-7	TRBV6-2/TRBV6-3	16	CASSYAGPGVVYEQYF
TRBJ2-3	TRBV14	15	CASSPGTSVGDTQYF
TRBJ1-2	TRBV19	14	CASGAGLGNYGYTF
TRBJ1-4	TRBV18	13	CASSPGQGEKLFF
TRBJ1-6	TRBV5-1	15	CASSLEIVGNSPLHF
TRBJ1-1	TRBV4-1	15	CASSQGVVTRTEAFF
TRBJ2-5	TRBV5-1	15	CASSSGLAGVETQYF
TRBJ1-5	TRBV5-1	15	CASSSEGEDNQPQHF
TRBJ2-7	TRBV28	15	CASSFLGASSYEQYF
TRBJ1-1	TRBV2	14	CASSVQGANTEAFF
TRBJ2-5	TRBV5-8	16	CASSGNPQVRGETQYF
TRBJ1-6	TRBV27	14	CASSLWTEGSPLHF
TRBJ2-1	TRBV7-3	15	CASSLRASENNEQFF
TRBJ1-1	TRBV7-2	13	CASSRQLNTEAFF